This TCR beta chain was sequenced during a study of T cells after yellow fever vaccination. On the study more broadly: The authors prepared low-cell-number fractions using SMART-Seq v4 Ultra Low Input.

It was through 5'RACE template switching that TCR cDNA was made, with a universal primer site and UMIs added. Each CDR3 protein gets one entry after TCRdb re-called the 5' RACE reads with MiXCR. The data contain some 390,000 distinct CDR3 sequences, approximately 19% of them singletons. This clonotype was counted between two and nine times. Its target is unknown. Study results and caveats: Overall, a small share of clonotypes was seen in both CD4 and CD8 compartments.

The sequences come from PBMCs, collected before the yellow fever booster vaccination. This sequence originates from a man between 18 and 35 years old who received the YFV17D yellow fever vaccine.

The CDR3: CASSWTADSPLHF. The CDR3 DNA reads TGTGCCAGCAGCTGGACTGCTGATTCACCCCTCCACTTT. V is TRBV11-1 and J is TRBJ1-6; no clear D gene. The CDR3 is made up of 13 amino acids. V lost 4 bases and J 8 bases, leaving 9 bases between the germline ends. In germline, CDR1 is SGHAT, CDR2 FQDESV (reference sequence). Together with reference TRBV11-1 and TRBJ1-6, the CDR3 gives the full variable domain: EAEVAQSPRYKITEKSQAVAFWCDPISGHATLYWYRQILGQGPELLVQFQDESVVDDSQLPKDRFSAERLKGVDSTLKIQPAELGDSAMYLCASSWTADSPLHFGNGTRLTVT.